This T cell receptor (beta chain) comes out of a study of blood T cell repertoires in COVID-19. Study background: COVID-19 samples collected from the United States, Italy and Spain covered acute and convalescent phases.

Only in-frame clones appear in the TCRdb table, and some are missing; sequencing was by immunoSEQ multiplex PCR. The table lists more than 200,000 clones, around 87% of them singletons. The CDR3 totals 14 residues. From germline, CDR1 is SEHNR and CDR2 FQNEAQ (reference sequence). Trimming stripped 7 bases from V and 9 bases from J, with 16 bases between. This clone was picked up a small number of times. Sequenced: peripheral blood. V is TRBV7-9 and J is TRBJ1-6, with D tentatively TRBD1 (6 bases). The TCR sequence derives from a woman aged 60-75 years with COVID-19, enrolled during active disease. The CDR3 loop reads CASTRLTQGSPLHF. In nucleotides, the CDR3 is TGTGCCAGCACCCGGCTGACACAGGGTTCACCCCTCCACTTT.